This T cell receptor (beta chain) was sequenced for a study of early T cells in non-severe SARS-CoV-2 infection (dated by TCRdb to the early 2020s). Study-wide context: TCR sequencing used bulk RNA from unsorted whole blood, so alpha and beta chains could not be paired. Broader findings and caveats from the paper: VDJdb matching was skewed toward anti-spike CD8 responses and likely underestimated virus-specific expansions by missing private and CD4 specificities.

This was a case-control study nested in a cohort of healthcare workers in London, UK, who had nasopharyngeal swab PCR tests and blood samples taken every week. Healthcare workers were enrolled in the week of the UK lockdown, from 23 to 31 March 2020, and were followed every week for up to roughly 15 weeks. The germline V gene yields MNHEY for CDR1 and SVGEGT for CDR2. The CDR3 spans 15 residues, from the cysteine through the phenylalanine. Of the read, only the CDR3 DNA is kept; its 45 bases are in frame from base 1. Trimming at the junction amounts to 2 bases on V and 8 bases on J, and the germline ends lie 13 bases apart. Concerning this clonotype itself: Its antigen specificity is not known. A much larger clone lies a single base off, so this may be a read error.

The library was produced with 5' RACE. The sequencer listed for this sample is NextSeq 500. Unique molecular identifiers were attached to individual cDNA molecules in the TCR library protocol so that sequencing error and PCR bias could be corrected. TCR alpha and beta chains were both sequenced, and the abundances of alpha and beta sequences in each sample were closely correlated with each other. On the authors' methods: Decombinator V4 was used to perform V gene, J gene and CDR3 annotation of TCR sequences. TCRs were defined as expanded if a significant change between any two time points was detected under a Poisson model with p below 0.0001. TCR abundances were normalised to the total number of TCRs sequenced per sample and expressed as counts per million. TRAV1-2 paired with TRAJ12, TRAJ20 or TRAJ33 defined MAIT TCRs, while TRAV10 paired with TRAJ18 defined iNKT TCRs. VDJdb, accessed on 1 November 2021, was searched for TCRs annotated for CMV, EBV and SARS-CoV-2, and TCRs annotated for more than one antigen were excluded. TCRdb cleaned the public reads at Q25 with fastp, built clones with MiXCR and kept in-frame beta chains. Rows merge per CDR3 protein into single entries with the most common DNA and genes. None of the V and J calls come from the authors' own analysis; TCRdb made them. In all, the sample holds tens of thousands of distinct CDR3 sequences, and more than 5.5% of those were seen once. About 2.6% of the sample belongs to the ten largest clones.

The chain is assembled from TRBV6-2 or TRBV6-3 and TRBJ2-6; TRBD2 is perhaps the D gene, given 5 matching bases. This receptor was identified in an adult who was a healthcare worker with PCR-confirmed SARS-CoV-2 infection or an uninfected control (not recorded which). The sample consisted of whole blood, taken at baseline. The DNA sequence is TGTGCCAGCAGTTACGACGGGTCCGGGACCAACGTCCTGACTTTC. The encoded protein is CASSYDGSGTNVLTF.